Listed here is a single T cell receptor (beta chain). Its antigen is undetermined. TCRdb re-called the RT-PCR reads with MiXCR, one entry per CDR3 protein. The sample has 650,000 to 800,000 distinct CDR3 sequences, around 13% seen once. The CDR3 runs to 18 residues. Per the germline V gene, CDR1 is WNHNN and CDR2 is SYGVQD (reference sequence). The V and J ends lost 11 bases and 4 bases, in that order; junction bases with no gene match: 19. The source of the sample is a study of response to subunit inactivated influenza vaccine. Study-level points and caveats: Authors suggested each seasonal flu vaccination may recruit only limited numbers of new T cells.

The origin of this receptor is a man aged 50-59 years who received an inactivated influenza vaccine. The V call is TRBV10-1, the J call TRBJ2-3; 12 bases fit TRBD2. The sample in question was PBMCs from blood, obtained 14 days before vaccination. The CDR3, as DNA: TGCGCCGCCGGCCGAGCGGCTAGCGGGGGGGCCCTCCCAGATACGCAGTATTTT. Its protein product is CAAGRAASGGALPDTQYF.